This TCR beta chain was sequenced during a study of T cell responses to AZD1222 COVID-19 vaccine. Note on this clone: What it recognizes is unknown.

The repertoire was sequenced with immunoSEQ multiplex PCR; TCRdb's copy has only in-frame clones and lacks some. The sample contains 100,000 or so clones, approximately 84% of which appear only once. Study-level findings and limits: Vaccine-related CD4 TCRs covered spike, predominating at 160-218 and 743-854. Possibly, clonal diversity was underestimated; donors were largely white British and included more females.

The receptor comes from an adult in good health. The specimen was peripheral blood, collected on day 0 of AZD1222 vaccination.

In DNA form, the CDR3 reads TGTGCCAGCAGTTACGCAGGGGGCATTGATGGCTACACCTTC. Translation gives CASSYAGGIDGYTF. The chain links TRBV6-9 to TRBJ1-2, with 8 bases lining up with TRBD1. CDR3 length: 14 amino acids. The J segment lost 6 bases and the V segment lost 3 bases, leaving 6 bases of the junction unmatched. Germline V gene lookup returns CDR1 MNHGY and CDR2 SVAAGI.